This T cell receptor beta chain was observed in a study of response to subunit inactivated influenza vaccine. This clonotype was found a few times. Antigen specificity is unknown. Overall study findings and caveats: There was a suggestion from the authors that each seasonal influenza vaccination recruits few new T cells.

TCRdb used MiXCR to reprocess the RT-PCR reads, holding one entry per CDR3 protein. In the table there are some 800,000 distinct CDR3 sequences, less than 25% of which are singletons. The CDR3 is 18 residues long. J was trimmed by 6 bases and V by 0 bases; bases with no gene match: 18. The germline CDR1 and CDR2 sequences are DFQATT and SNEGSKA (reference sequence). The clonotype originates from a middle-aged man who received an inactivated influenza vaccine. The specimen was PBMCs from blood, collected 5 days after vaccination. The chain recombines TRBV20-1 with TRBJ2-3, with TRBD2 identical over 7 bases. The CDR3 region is CSARDLRQLGRGVDTQYF. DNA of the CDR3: TGCAGTGCTAGAGATCTAAGGCAGCTAGGGAGGGGCGTTGATACGCAGTATTTT.